One TCR beta chain is described in this entry. Original data processing: Amplification with reference gene primers provided the estimates of nucleated cell counts. TCRdb keeps only in-frame clones here, not all; method: immunoSEQ multiplex PCR. For V, J and clone size, that table is used; D and trimming come from the DNA. The data hold tens of thousands of clones, with approximately 88% observed a single time. In Seattle, patients joined the study during active infection and were tracked longitudinally. This sample was taken from a study of blood T cell repertoires in COVID-19. Overall study: Italy, Spain and the United States were the sources of the convalescent and acute COVID-19 samples. In each case, the material was cDNA or gDNA derived from T cells, B-cell-depleted T cells, or PBMCs.

This CDR3 contains 12 residues. Germline V gene lookup returns CDR1 SGHTA and CDR2 FQGNSA. Trimming took off 6 bases at V and 5 bases at J, with 10 bases between the two ends. This TCR derives from a woman aged 60-70 years with COVID-19, enrolled during active disease. V and J are TRBV7-2 and TRBJ2-5; D not certain. Sequenced input: peripheral blood. The CDR3 here is CASSKNTETQYF. CDR3 coding DNA: TGTGCCAGCAGTAAAAACACCGAGACCCAGTACTTC.